One T cell receptor beta chain is described in this entry. Its antigen is unknown. The CDR3 is made up of 13 amino acids. Trimming took 7 bases from V and 7 from J; bases not matched to a gene: 5. The germline V gene has CDR1 LNHDA and CDR2 SQIVND (reference sequence). The PCR made use of 60 Vbeta and 13 Jbeta primers. Repertoires were generated with immunoSEQ multiplex PCR, while TCRdb's copy carries only in-frame clones and drops some. The profile shows approximately 170,000 clones, roughly 80% of them singletons. This record comes from a study of cytomegalovirus exposure and HLA in healthy donors. Findings and limits, study-wide: In a later analysis, an Asian-associated ancestry cluster reportedly showed fewer N-insertions than the approximately 700-donor mean. Later analysis demonstrated an association between a missense DCLRE1C variant and TCR beta V- and J-gene trimming.

Sequenced material: PBMCs. The V gene is TRBV19, the J gene TRBJ1-4, with 8 bases fitting TRBD1. The TCR was taken from a woman between 50 and 59 years old in good health and CMV-seropositive. CDR3 region: CASTGGLSEKLFF. In DNA form, the CDR3 reads TGTGCCAGTACAGGGGGCCTTAGTGAAAAACTGTTTTTT.